This T cell receptor beta chain was documented in a study of CD8 T cells in ankylosing spondylitis. Findings and caveats of the study: Several highly homologous variants formed a TCR beta motif that appeared characteristic of ankylosing spondylitis blood.

This clonotype turned up a few times. The antigen remains undetermined. A single record per CDR3 protein comes from TCRdb applying MiXCR to the 5' RACE reads. There are approximately 250,000 distinct CDR3 sequences in the sample; roughly 10% occur only once, and about 3% lies in the top ten. V was clipped by 2 bases and J by 4 bases, with 12 bases between them. Germline CDR1 reads MNHEY; CDR2 reads SMNVEV (reference sequence). The CDR3 has 14 residues. Sequencing input: blood, either unsorted or a sorted T cell fraction (not recorded which). The TCR originated in a male donor with ankylosing spondylitis or in good health (not recorded which). The chain couples TRBV27 to TRBJ2-7; maybe TRBD1 (6 bases). CDR3 coding DNA: TGTGCCAGCAGTTTAACTCCGGACAGATACGAGCAGTACTTC. Residues: CASSLTPDRYEQYF.